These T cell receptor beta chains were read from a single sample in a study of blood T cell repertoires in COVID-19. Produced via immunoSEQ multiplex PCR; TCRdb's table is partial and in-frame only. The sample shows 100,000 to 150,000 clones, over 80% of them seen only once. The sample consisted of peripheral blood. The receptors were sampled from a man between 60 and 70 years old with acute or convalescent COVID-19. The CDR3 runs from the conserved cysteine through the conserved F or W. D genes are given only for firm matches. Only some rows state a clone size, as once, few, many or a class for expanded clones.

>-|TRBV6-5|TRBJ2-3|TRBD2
TGTGCCAGCAGTTCAGGACTAGCGGGACTCACAGATACGCAGTATTTT
CASSSGLAGLTDTQYF
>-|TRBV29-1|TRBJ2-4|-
TGCAGCGTTTTCGTAGGGTGGGGGCTAGCCAAAAACATTCAGTACTTC
CSVFVGWGLAKNIQYF
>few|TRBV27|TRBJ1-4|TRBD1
TGTGCCAGCAGTTTAACACATCCGGGACAGGGGGTGAAAGAAAAACTGTTTTTT
CASSLTHPGQGVKEKLFF
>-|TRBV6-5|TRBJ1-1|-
TGTGCCAGCTACAGGAGAAGAGAAGATACCGAAGCTTTCTTT
CASYRRREDTEAFF
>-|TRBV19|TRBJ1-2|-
TGTGCCAGTATTAGTTATCTAACAGGCGGCTACACCTTC
CASISYLTGGYTF
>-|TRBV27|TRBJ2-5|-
TGTGCCAGCAGTCTCGGGCAGACTCGGGGGACCCAGTACTTC
CASSLGQTRGTQYF
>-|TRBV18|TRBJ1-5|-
TGTGCCAGCTCACCTCAGGGAACGAATCAGCCCCAGCATTTT
CASSPQGTNQPQHF
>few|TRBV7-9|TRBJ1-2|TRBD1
TGTGCCAGCACCCCCGGGACAGGGGGCTGGGACTATGGCTACACCTTC
CASTPGTGGWDYGYTF
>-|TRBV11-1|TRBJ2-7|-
TGTGCCAGCAGCGCGATACAGGGTAGGTCCTACGAGCAGTACTTC
CASSAIQGRSYEQYF
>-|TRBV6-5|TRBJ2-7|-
TGTGACACAAATGGGACTGCGGACTACGAGCAGTACTTC
CDTNGTADYEQYF
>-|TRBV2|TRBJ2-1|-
TGTGCCAGCAGTGAAGTTATCGCACTAGCCCAAGTCAATGAGCAGTTCTTC
CASSEVIALAQVNEQFF
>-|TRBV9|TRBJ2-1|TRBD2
TGTGCCAGCAGCGTAGGACTAGCGGGAGGGCCTGGGCAGTTCTTC
CASSVGLAGGPGQFF
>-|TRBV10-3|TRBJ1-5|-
TGTGCCAGCAGCCCCAGGGGAAGCAATCAGCCCCAGCATTTT
CASSPRGSNQPQHF
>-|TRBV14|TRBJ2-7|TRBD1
TGTGCCAGCAGCCAAGCGACCGACAGGGGGCTTTACGAGCAGTACTTC
CASSQATDRGLYEQYF
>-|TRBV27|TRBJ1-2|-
TGTGCCAGCCGGGGGGACATCTATGGCTACACCTTC
CASRGDIYGYTF
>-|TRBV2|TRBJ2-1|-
TGTGCCAGCAGTGAACTGAGAGCCTACAATGAGCAGTTCTTC
CASSELRAYNEQFF